The TCR beta chain under discussion was sequenced for a study of T cells expressing NK-cell markers. The germline V gene has CDR1 KGHDR and CDR2 SFDVKD. This CDR3 is 15 amino acids long. TCRdb re-called the 5' RACE reads and shows each CDR3 protein once, DNA omitted. The sample has 150,000 or so distinct CDR3 sequences. The chain couples TRBV24-1 to TRBJ2-5; TCRdb reports TRBD1, a call that lacks DNA to check it against. This sequence was found in a woman aged 18 to 75 in good health. Sample: blood T cells: a sorted CD56 or NKG2C T cell subset, CD4+ or CD8+ T cells, or bulk PBMC T cells (not recorded which). The CDR3 is CATSVSGTGEETQYF.